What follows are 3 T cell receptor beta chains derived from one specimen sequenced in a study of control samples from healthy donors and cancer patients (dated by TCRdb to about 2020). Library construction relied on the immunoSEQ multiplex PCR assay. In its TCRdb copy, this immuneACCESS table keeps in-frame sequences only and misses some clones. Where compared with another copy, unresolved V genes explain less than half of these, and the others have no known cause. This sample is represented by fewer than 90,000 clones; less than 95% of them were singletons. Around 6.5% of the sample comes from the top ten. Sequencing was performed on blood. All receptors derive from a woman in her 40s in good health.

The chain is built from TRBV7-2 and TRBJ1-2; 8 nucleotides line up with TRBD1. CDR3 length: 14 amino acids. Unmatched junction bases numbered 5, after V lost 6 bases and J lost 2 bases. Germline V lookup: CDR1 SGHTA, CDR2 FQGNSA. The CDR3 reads CASRRDRRNYGYTF. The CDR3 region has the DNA TGTGCCAGCAGACGGGACAGGCGAAACTATGGCTACACCTTC. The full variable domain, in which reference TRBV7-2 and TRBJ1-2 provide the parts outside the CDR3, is GAGVSQSPSNKVTEKGKDVELRCDPISGHTALYWYRQSLGQGLEFLIYFQGNSAPDKSGLPSDRFSAERTGGSVSTLTIQRTQQEDSAVYLCASRRDRRNYGYTFGSGTRLTVV.

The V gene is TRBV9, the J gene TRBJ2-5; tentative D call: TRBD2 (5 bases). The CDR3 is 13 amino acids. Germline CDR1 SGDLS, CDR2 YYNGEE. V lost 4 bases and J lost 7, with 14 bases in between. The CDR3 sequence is CASSHPSAGTQYF. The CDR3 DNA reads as TGTGCCAGCAGCCACCCATCTGCGGGGACCCAGTACTTC.

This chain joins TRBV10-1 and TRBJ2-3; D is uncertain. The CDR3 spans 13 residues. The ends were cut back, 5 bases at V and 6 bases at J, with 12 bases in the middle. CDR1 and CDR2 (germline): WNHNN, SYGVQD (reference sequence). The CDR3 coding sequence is TGCGCCAGCAGTCCGGTAGCTACGGATACGCAGTATTTT. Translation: CASSPVATDTQYF.